This record looks at one T cell receptor beta chain sequence and its context. Its target is not known. This may stem from a read error, because a much larger clone lies one nucleotide away. This entry is derived from a study of tumor and adjacent non-tumor tissue in lung cancer. A modified ARM-PCR protocol with three rounds of nested PCR amplified TCRbeta. TCRdb re-analysed the multiplex PCR reads in MiXCR, keeping a single row per CDR3 protein. The sample shows about 200,000 distinct CDR3 sequences, 71% of them seen only once. Regarding the study as a whole: In normal lung, the top 100 clones were significantly more dominant than in tumor.

V was clipped by 8 bases and J by 6 bases; unmatched bases: 14. CDR1 is SQVTM, CDR2 ANQGSEA, per germline. The length of the CDR3 is 15 residues. No cell sorting was done before RNA was extracted from the tissue. The receptor was isolated from a man in his 60s with non-small cell lung cancer. The chain combines TRBV29-1 with TRBJ1-2; 11 bases align to TRBD1. Sequencing was done on a sample of lung tumor tissue. The CDR3 protein is CSIASGTGGINGYTF. The CDR3 DNA reads as TGCAGCATTGCCTCCGGGACAGGGGGTATCAATGGCTACACCTTC.